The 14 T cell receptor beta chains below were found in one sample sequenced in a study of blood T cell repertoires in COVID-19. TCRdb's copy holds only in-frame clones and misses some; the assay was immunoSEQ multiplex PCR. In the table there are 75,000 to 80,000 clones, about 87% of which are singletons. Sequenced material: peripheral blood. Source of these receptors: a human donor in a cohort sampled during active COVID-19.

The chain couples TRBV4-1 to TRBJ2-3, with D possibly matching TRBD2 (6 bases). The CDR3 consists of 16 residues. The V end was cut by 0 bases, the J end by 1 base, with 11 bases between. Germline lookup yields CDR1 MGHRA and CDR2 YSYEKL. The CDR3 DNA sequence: TGCGCCAGCAGCCAAGACCGGGAGAGGGGCACAGATACGCAGTATTTT. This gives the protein CASSQDRERGTDTQYF.

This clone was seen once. CDR3 loop: CASSQDRGDEQYF. The DNA of the CDR3 is TGCGCCAGCAGCCAAGACAGGGGGGACGAGCAGTACTTC. The V call is TRBV5-1, the J call TRBJ2-7; 9 bases are shared with TRBD1. Germline V CDR1 and CDR2: SGHRS, YFSETQ. This CDR3 region has 13 residues. V dropped 4 bases and J dropped 5; count of bases not matched to a gene: 4.

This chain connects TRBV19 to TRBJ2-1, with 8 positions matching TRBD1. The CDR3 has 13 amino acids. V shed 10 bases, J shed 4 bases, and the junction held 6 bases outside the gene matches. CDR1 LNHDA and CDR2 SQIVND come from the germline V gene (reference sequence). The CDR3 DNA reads TGTGCCACCGACAGGGGTTCTTACAATGAGCAGTTCTTC. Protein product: CATDRGSYNEQFF.

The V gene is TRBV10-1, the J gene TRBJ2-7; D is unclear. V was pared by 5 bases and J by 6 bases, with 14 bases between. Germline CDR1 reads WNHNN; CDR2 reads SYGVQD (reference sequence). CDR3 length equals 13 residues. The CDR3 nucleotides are TGCGCCAGCAGTACCTCAGGATCTGGCGAGCAGTACTTC. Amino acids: CASSTSGSGEQYF.

The CDR3 nucleotides are TGTGCCAGCAGCCAACCGGGACTAGGCCAAGAGACCCAGTACTTC. It is translated as CASSQPGLGQETQYF. The chain employs TRBV3-1 (or the pseudogene TRBV3-2) and TRBJ2-5, with 8 nucleotides matching TRBD2. J was trimmed by 1 base and V by 2 bases; bases with no gene match: 3. Looked up from germline, CDR1 is LGHDT and CDR2 is YNNKEL (reference sequence). CDR3 length: 15 amino acids.

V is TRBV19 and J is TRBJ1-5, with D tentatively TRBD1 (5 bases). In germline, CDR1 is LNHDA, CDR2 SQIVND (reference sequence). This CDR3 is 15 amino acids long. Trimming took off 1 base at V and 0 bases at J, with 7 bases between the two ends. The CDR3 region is CASSIGGGSNQPQHF. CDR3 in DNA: TGTGCCAGTAGTATAGGGGGGGGTAGCAATCAGCCCCAGCATTTT.

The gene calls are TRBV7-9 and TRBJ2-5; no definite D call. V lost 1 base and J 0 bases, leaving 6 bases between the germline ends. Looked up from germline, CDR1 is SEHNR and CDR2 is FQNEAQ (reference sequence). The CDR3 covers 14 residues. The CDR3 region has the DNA TGTGCCAGCAGCTTAGTGTCCGACCAAGAGACCCAGTACTTC. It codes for CASSLVSDQETQYF.

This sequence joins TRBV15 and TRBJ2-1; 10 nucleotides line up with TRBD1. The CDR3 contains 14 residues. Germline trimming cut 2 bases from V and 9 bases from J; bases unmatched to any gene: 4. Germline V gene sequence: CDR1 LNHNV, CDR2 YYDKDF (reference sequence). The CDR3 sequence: CATSRPDRGLEQFF. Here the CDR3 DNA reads TGTGCCACCAGCAGACCAGACAGGGGGCTTGAGCAGTTCTTC.

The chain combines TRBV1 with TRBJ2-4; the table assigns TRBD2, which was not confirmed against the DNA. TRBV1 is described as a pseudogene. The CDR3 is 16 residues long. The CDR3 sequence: CTSSPPRAGTKNIQYF. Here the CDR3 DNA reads TGCACCAGCAGCCCTCCTCGTGCGGGGACCAAAAACATTCAGTACTTC.

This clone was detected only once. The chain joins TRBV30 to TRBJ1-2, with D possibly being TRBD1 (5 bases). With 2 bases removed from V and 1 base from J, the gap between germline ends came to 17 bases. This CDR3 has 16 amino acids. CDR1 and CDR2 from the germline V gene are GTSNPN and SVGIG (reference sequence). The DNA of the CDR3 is TGTGCCTGGAGTCGACACCACCCGGGGGATAACTATGGCTACACCTTC. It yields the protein CAWSRHHPGDNYGYTF.

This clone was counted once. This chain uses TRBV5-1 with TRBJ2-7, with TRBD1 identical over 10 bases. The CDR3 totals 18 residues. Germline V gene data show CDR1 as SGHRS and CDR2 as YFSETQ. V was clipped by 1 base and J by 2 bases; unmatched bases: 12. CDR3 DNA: TGCGCCAGCAGCTTGCTCCCCGGGACAGGGGAACTACCCTACGAGCAGTACTTC. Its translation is CASSLLPGTGELPYEQYF.

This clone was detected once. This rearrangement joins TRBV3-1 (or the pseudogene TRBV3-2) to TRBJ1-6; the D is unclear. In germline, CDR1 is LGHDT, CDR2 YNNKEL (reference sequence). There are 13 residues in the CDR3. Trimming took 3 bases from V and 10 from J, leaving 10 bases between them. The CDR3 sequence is CASSHSGGSPLHF. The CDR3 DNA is TGTGCCAGCAGCCATAGTGGAGGGTCACCCCTCCACTTT.

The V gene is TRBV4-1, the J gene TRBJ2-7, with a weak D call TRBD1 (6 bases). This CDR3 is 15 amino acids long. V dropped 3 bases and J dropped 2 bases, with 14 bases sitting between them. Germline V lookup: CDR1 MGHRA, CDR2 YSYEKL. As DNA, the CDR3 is TGCGCCAGCAGCCACCTCGGGACATCTGCCTACGAGCAGTACTTC. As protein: CASSHLGTSAYEQYF.

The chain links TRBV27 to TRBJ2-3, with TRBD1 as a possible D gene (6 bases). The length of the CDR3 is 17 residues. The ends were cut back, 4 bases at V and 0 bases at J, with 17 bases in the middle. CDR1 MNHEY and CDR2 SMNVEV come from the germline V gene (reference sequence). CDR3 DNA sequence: TGTGCCAGCAGTTCCCTCGGACAGCGTTATAGCACAGATACGCAGTATTTT. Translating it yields CASSSLGQRYSTDTQYF.